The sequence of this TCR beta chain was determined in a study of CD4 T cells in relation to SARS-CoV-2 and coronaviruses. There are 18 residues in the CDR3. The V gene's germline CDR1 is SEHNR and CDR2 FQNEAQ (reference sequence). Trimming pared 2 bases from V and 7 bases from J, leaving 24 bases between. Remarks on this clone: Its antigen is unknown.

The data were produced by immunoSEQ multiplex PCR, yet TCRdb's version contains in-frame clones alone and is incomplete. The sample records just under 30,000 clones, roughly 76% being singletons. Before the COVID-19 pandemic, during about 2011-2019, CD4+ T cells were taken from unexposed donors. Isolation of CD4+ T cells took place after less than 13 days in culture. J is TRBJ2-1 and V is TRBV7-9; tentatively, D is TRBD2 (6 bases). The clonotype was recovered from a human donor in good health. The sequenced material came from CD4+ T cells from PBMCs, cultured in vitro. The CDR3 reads CASSLPRLMAGSLNEQFF. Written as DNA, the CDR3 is TGTGCCAGCAGCTTACCCCGTCTTATGGCGGGGAGCTTGAATGAGCAGTTCTTC. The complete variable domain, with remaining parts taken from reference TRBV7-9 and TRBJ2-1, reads DTGVSQNPRHKITKRGQNVTFRCDPISEHNRLYWYRQTLGQGPEFLTYFQNEAQLEKSRLLSDRFSAERPKGSFSTLEIQRTEQGDSAMYLCASSLPRLMAGSLNEQFFGPGTRLTVL.